Each of the 32 T cell receptor beta chains below was sequenced from the same sample in a study of CD8 T cells in Susac syndrome. An amount of RNA that ranged from roughly 0.45 to 1 ug was reverse transcribed with random hexamers. Each CDR3 protein gets one entry after TCRdb re-called the immunoSEQ multiplex PCR reads with MiXCR. Of some 200,000 distinct CDR3 sequences detected, 95% appear once; the ten largest clones hold around 0.092%. The sequenced sample was CD4+ T cells from PBMCs. The receptors derive from a human donor with Susac syndrome.

The chain uses TRBV19 and TRBJ2-7; no definite D call. V dropped 3 bases and J dropped 6 bases, with 21 bases sitting between them. Germline V gene sequence: CDR1 LNHDA, CDR2 SQIVND (reference sequence). The CDR3 length is 16 residues. The CDR3 protein is CASSMVLSIRPSEQYF. The CDR3 nucleotides are TGTGCCAGTAGTATGGTGCTCTCGATCCGTCCTAGCGAGCAGTACTTC. The full variable domain, completed using reference TRBV19 and TRBJ2-7, is DGGITQSPKYLFRKEGQNVTLSCEQNLNHDAMYWYRQDPGQGLRLIYYSQIVNDFQKGDIAEGYSVSREKKESFPLTVTSAQKNPTAFYLCASSMVLSIRPSEQYFGPGTRLTVT.

The chain recombines TRBV29-1 with TRBJ2-3; D may be TRBD1 (6 bases). The CDR3 sequence is 14 residues long. Trimming removed 8 bases from V and 4 bases from J, with 19 bases in between. CDR1 and CDR2 from the germline V gene are SQVTM and ANQGSEA. The CDR3 loop reads CSCLQGVLADTQYF. The CDR3 nucleotides are TGCAGCTGTTTACAGGGTGTGTTAGCAGATACGCAGTATTTT.

This chain joins TRBV28 and TRBJ2-2, with 7 bases matching TRBD1. This CDR3 has 14 amino acids. V lost 7 bases and J lost 5; bases outside the gene matches: 7. Germline CDR1 is MDHEN and CDR2 is SYDVKM. The DNA for the CDR3 is TGTGCCAGCAACCCGACAGGGAAAACCGGGGAGCTGTTTTTT. This translates into CASNPTGKTGELFF.

V and J are TRBV5-6 and TRBJ2-7; 7 positions match TRBD1. CDR1 is SGHDT and CDR2 is YYEEEE in the germline V gene. There are 15 residues in the CDR3. With 0 bases clipped from V and 0 bases from J, the junction kept 3 bases outside the gene matches. Here the CDR3 reads CASSLEHRGSYEQYF. The DNA for the CDR3 is TGTGCCAGCAGCTTGGAGCACAGGGGCTCCTACGAGCAGTACTTC. Variable domain in full (rest from reference TRBV5-6 and TRBJ2-7): DAGVTQSPTHLIKTRGQQVTLRCSPKSGHDTVSWYQQALGQGPQFIFQYYEEEERQRGNFPDRFSGHQFPNYSSELNVNALLLGDSALYLCASSLEHRGSYEQYFGPGTRLTVT.

This chain links TRBV18 with TRBJ1-5; 7 bases match TRBD1. After removal of 5 bases from V and 1 base from J, the junction contained 8 bases not matched to a gene. Germline V gene data show CDR1 as KGHSH and CDR2 as LQKENI. The CDR3 spans 16 residues. CDR3 amino acids: CASSSGQAASNQPQHF. The CDR3 nucleotides are TGTGCCAGCTCATCCGGACAGGCCGCAAGCAATCAGCCCCAGCATTTT.

The rearrangement links TRBV30 to TRBJ2-2, with D uncertain. With 4 bases removed from V and 1 base from J, the gap between germline ends came to 7 bases. This CDR3 contains 13 residues. The germline V gene encodes CDR1 GTSNPN and CDR2 SVGIG (reference sequence). The CDR3 DNA reads as TGTGCCTGGATCCCTAGGAACACCGGGGAGCTGTTTTTT. It is translated as CAWIPRNTGELFF.

This clonotype was observed once. The chain joins TRBV19 to TRBJ2-6, with D unresolved. This CDR3 spans 18 amino acids. Germline CDR1 reads LNHDA; CDR2 reads SQIVND (reference sequence). The V end was cut by 6 bases, the J end by 0 bases, with 18 bases between. CDR3 sequence (DNA): TGTGCCAGTAGCGCCGCAGGCAGTGGTAGCTCTGGGGCCAACGTCCTGACTTTC. Its protein product is CASSAAGSGSSGANVLTF.

The V and J genes are TRBV19 and TRBJ1-1, with D hard to call. CDR1 and CDR2 from the germline V gene are LNHDA and SQIVND (reference sequence). Trimming left V 0 bases short and J 1 base short, with 3 bases between. This CDR3 spans 13 amino acids. The CDR3 nucleotides are TGTGCCAGTAGTATAGACAGGAACACTGAAGCTTTCTTT. Its protein is CASSIDRNTEAFF.

This chain uses TRBV25-1 with TRBJ1-5, with D hard to call. CDR3 length equals 20 residues. Germline V CDR1 and CDR2: MGHDK, SYGVNS. Trimming shortened V by 0 bases and J by 10 bases, and 31 bases separated the two germline ends. This chain's CDR3 is CASSEYSRQGLAPAIRPQHF. The CDR3 bases are TGTGCCAGCAGTGAATACTCCAGGCAAGGGTTGGCCCCGGCCATCAGACCCCAGCATTTT.

This chain joins TRBV18 and TRBJ2-1; D possibly matches TRBD1 or TRBD2 (5 bases each). Germline V lookup: CDR1 KGHSH, CDR2 LQKENI. V was cut by 0 bases and J by 5 bases, with 5 bases left in between. The length of the CDR3 is 13 residues. CDR3 sequence reads: CASSPPGDNEQFF. The CDR3 nucleotides are TGTGCCAGCTCACCACCGGGGGACAATGAGCAGTTCTTC.

This chain uses TRBV20-1 with TRBJ1-5; TRBD1 matches at 10 bases. CDR1 and CDR2 from the germline V gene are DFQATT and SNEGSKA (reference sequence). The CDR3 covers 14 residues. With V trimmed by 5 bases and J by 4 bases, 5 bases remained unmatched. CDR3 coding DNA: TGCAGTGCTCGGACAGGGGGGATAAATCAGCCCCAGCATTTT. It specifies CSARTGGINQPQHF.

J is TRBJ2-3 and V is TRBV9; D not certain. This CDR3 is 13 amino acids long. The V and J ends lost 4 bases and 4 bases respectively, with 10 bases between them. Germline CDR1 SGDLS, CDR2 YYNGEE. This chain's CDR3 is CASSPYSPDTQYF. CDR3 sequence (DNA): TGTGCCAGCAGCCCCTATAGCCCAGATACGCAGTATTTT.

Here the CDR3 reads CASSPRGMNIQYF. CDR3 nucleotides: TGTGCCAGCAGTCCTAGAGGGATGAACATTCAGTACTTC. This chain links TRBV6-1 with TRBJ2-4; D is possibly TRBD2 (5 bases). The germline CDR1 and CDR2 sequences are MNHNS and SASEGT. V lost 5 bases and J 7 bases, leaving 12 bases between the germline ends. The CDR3 has 13 residues.

The chain recombines TRBV14 with TRBJ1-6, with D uncertain. The ends were cut back, 0 bases at V and 9 bases at J, with 3 bases in the middle. The germline V gene encodes CDR1 SGHDN and CDR2 FVKESK. The CDR3 sequence is 12 residues long. The CDR3 region is CASSQEVSPLHF. CDR3 DNA sequence: TGTGCCAGCAGCCAAGAGGTTTCACCCCTCCACTTT.

This chain links TRBV9 with TRBJ1-6, with D possibly matching TRBD1 (5 bases). CDR1 is SGDLS and CDR2 is YYNGEE in the germline V gene. This CDR3 has 14 amino acids. Trimming removed 0 bases from V and 6 bases from J, with 7 bases in between. The CDR3 DNA reads TGTGCCAGCAGCGTAGAAGGGGTTAATTCACCCCTCCACTTT. Protein product: CASSVEGVNSPLHF. The entire variable domain, with the rest obtained from reference TRBV9 and TRBJ1-6, is as follows: DSGVTQTPKHLITATGQRVTLRCSPRSGDLSVYWYQQSLDQGLQFLIQYYNGEERAKGNILERFSAQQFPDLHSELNLSSLELGDSALYFCASSVEGVNSPLHFGNGTRLTVT.

This clonotype was seen just once. The rearrangement joins TRBV9 to TRBJ2-1, with D tentatively TRBD1 or TRBD2 (5 bases each). Germline values: CDR1 SGDLS, CDR2 YYNGEE. The CDR3 is 15 amino acids. V was pared by 0 bases and J by 4 bases, with 11 bases between. CDR3 in DNA: TGTGCCAGCAGCGTAGACGGGGCCACGTACAATGAGCAGTTCTTC. Its translation is CASSVDGATYNEQFF.

The rearrangement joins TRBV15 to TRBJ1-2; TRBD1 matches at 7 bases. The CDR3 sequence is 13 residues long. J was trimmed by 8 bases and V by 0 bases; bases with no gene match: 3. Looked up from germline, CDR1 is LNHNV and CDR2 is YYDKDF (reference sequence). The CDR3 reads CATSRDEGAGYTF. CDR3 DNA sequence: TGTGCCACCAGCAGAGATGAGGGGGCAGGCTACACCTTC.

The V call is TRBV20-1, the J call TRBJ2-7, with D perhaps TRBD2 (5 bases). V gave up 1 base and J gave up 3 bases, with 16 bases separating them. The CDR3 length is 15 residues. The germline V gene encodes CDR1 DFQATT and CDR2 SNEGSKA (reference sequence). The CDR3 protein is CSARGPGGELYEQYF. As DNA, the CDR3 is TGCAGTGCTAGAGGACCAGGAGGCGAACTCTACGAGCAGTACTTC.

This chain joins TRBV7-8 and TRBJ2-5, with D possibly matching TRBD2 (6 bases). CDR3 length: 18 amino acids. Between the trimmed V and J ends, which lost 5 bases and 2 bases, there was a span of 24 bases. Per germline, CDR1 SGHVS and CDR2 FQNEAQ. Written as DNA, the CDR3 is TGTGCCAGCAGCCCGGGTATAGGTGGCGGGGTAACGCAAGAGACCCAGTACTTC. This translates into CASSPGIGGGVTQETQYF.

V usage is TRBV3-1 and J usage is TRBJ1-3; D gene ambiguous. Per germline, CDR1 LGHDT and CDR2 YNNKEL (reference sequence). The V and J ends lost 1 base and 4 bases respectively, with 2 bases between them. This CDR3 region has 12 residues. The CDR3 DNA reads TGTGCCAGCAGCCAAGCCGGAAACACCATATATTTT. Translated, it gives CASSQAGNTIYF.

The chain couples TRBV3-1 to TRBJ2-3; the D call may be TRBD1 or TRBD2 (6 bases each). Germline V gives CDR1 LGHDT, CDR2 YNNKEL (reference sequence). The CDR3 length is 13 residues. V was clipped by 7 bases and J by 2 bases, with 10 bases between them. CDR3 loop: CASKGGPTDTQYF. In nucleotides, the CDR3 is TGTGCCAGCAAGGGGGGCCCCACAGATACGCAGTATTTT.

The chain carries TRBV7-3 and TRBJ2-5; D unclear. The V end was cut by 4 bases, the J end by 11 bases, with 17 bases between. Looked up from germline, CDR1 is SGHTA and CDR2 is FQGTGA. The CDR3 spans 13 residues. CDR3 sequence reads: CASSSRGGDMQYF. CDR3 in DNA: TGTGCCAGCAGCTCCCGAGGTGGTGATATGCAGTACTTC.

The CDR3 here is CAWGGQGQWDTQYF. The CDR3 DNA follows: TGTGCCTGGGGAGGACAGGGACAGTGGGATACGCAGTATTTT. The J gene is TRBJ2-3, the V gene TRBV30, with 8 bases that match TRBD1. The junction had 10 bases not matched to a gene; V was cut back by 5 bases and J by 6 bases. Germline lookup yields CDR1 GTSNPN and CDR2 SVGIG (reference sequence). CDR3 size: 14 residues.

The count of this clonotype is one. The rearrangement joins TRBV28 to TRBJ1-2; D call uncertain. With 5 bases removed from V and 4 bases from J, the gap between germline ends came to 8 bases. The CDR3 has 12 amino acids. Per the germline V gene, CDR1 is MDHEN and CDR2 is SYDVKM. CDR3 amino acids: CASSLLSYGYTF. CDR3 in DNA: TGTGCCAGCAGTCTCCTGAGCTATGGCTACACCTTC.

V and J are TRBV20-1 and TRBJ1-2, with D tentatively TRBD1 (6 bases). The ends were cut back, 6 bases at V and 5 bases at J, with 19 bases in the middle. The germline V gene has CDR1 DFQATT and CDR2 SNEGSKA (reference sequence). The CDR3 loop spans 14 amino acids. The CDR3 is CSAWAGGAEYGYTF. The CDR3, as DNA: TGCAGTGCCTGGGCGGGGGGGGCCGAATATGGCTACACCTTC.

This clonotype has more than one count but fewer than ten. V is TRBV7-2 and J is TRBJ2-3, with unresolved D. The CDR3 is 15 amino acids. Looked up from germline, CDR1 is SGHTA and CDR2 is FQGNSA. The ends were cut back, 5 bases at V and 2 bases at J, with 14 bases in the middle. The CDR3: CASSRESRVTDTQYF. CDR3 coding DNA: TGTGCCAGCAGCCGAGAGAGCCGGGTCACAGATACGCAGTATTTT.

CDR3 bases: TGTGCCAGCAGCCAGTCCACAGGGTTGGTTTCACCCCTCCACTTT. The encoded protein is CASSQSTGLVSPLHF. The V and J genes are TRBV4-2 and TRBJ1-6; D is perhaps TRBD1 (6 bases). The V gene's germline CDR1 is LGHNA and CDR2 YNFKEQ. V was trimmed by 3 bases and J by 9 bases, leaving 15 bases between them. The CDR3 length is 15 residues.

The gene calls are TRBV30 and TRBJ2-7; D call uncertain. CDR1 and CDR2 from the germline V gene are GTSNPN and SVGIG (reference sequence). This CDR3 contains 12 residues. The V end lost 3 bases, the J end lost 2 bases, and 8 bases lay between the germline ends. In nucleotides, the CDR3 is TGTGCCTGGAGAGGCGGAACCTACGAGCAGTACTTC. Residues: CAWRGGTYEQYF.

The V call is TRBV9, the J call TRBJ2-5, with D uncertain. V gave up 3 bases and J gave up 1 base, with 7 bases separating them. The CDR3 runs to 13 residues. Germline assignment: CDR1 SGDLS and CDR2 YYNGEE. The CDR3 DNA reads TGTGCCAGCAGCGGAGGACCCCAAGAGACCCAGTACTTC. As protein: CASSGGPQETQYF. Drawing the rest from reference TRBV9 and TRBJ2-5, the complete variable domain is DSGVTQTPKHLITATGQRVTLRCSPRSGDLSVYWYQQSLDQGLQFLIQYYNGEERAKGNILERFSAQQFPDLHSELNLSSLELGDSALYFCASSGGPQETQYFGPGTRLLVL.

The V gene is TRBV3-1, the J gene TRBJ2-3, with TRBD2 matching over 7 bases. CDR3 length equals 15 residues. Germline assignment: CDR1 LGHDT and CDR2 YNNKEL (reference sequence). V was pared by 0 bases and J by 5 bases, with 5 bases of the junction left unmatched. The CDR3 DNA sequence: TGTGCCAGCAGCCAAGAAGGGCTAGCGGAAGATACGCAGTATTTT. Translation gives CASSQEGLAEDTQYF.

The V and J genes are TRBV9 and TRBJ2-3, with TRBD2 as a possible D gene (5 bases). Trimming stripped 4 bases from V and 1 base from J, with 13 bases between. The CDR3 totals 15 residues. In germline, CDR1 is SGDLS, CDR2 YYNGEE. CDR3 DNA sequence: TGTGCCAGCAGCCCCCGACCAGCGGGCACAGATACGCAGTATTTT. Its protein product is CASSPRPAGTDTQYF.

This rearrangement joins TRBV12-3 or TRBV12-4 to TRBJ2-2; 8 nucleotides agree with TRBD1. The CDR3 spans 16 residues. V trimming: 6 bases; J trimming: 6 bases; junction bases outside the gene matches: 12. CDR3 protein: CASSTGQGLTAGELFF. Written as DNA, the CDR3 is TGTGCCAGCAGCACCGGACAGGGCCTAACGGCCGGGGAGCTGTTTTTT.